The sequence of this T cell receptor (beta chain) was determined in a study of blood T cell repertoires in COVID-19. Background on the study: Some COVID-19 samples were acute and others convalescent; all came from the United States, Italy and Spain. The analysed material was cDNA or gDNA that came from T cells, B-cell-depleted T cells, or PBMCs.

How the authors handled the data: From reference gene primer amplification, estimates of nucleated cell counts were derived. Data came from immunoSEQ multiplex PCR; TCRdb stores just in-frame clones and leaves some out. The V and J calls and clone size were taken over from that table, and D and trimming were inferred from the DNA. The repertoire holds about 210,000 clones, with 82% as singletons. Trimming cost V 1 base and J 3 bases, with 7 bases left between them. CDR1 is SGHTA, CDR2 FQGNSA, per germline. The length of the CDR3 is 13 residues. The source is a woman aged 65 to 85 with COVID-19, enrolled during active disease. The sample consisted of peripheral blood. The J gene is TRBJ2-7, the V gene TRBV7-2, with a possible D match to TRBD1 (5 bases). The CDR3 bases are TGTGCCAGCAGCTTAGGACAGAACTACGAGCAGTACTTC. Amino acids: CASSLGQNYEQYF.